The rows below give T cell receptor beta chains drawn from one sample of a study of OX40 agonist ivuxolimab in advanced cancers. Profiled with immunoSEQ multiplex PCR; TCRdb holds only in-frame clones, not every one. Of tens of thousands of clones in the sample, around 90% were seen once. Source: CD4+ or CD8+ T cells sorted from blood, taken in a trial of the OX40 agonist ivuxolimab. The receptors were gathered from an adult with an advanced solid tumor such as melanoma, head and neck, liver or kidney cancer. Both conserved end residues are part of each CDR3. Each record gives: clone size, D gene, V gene, J gene, CDR3 protein, CDR3 DNA. A D gene is named only where the DNA matches it firmly. For some rows the clone size is stated as once, few or many, or as a class when expanded; others skip it.

>.|.|TRBV5-8|TRBJ2-3
CASSQYTDTQYF
TGTGCCAGCAGCCAGTACACAGATACGCAGTATTTT
>.|.|TRBV4-1|TRBJ2-7
CASSQPTPTSPTYEQYF
TGCGCCAGCAGCCAACCCACCCCCACTTCCCCTACCTACGAGCAGTACTTC
>.|.|TRBV9|TRBJ2-3
CASSPSMGFSTDTQYF
TGTGCCAGCAGCCCCTCTATGGGCTTTAGCACAGATACGCAGTATTTT
>.|TRBD2|TRBV28|TRBJ2-1
CASSYPQAGVGNEQFF
TGTGCCAGCAGTTACCCTCAAGCGGGAGTGGGGAATGAGCAGTTCTTC
>.|.|TRBV27|TRBJ1-2
CASSLRGGVYVGYTF
TGTGCCAGCAGTTTAAGGGGGGGCGTTTACGTTGGCTACACCTTC
>.|.|TRBV7-9|TRBJ1-3
CASSLVPISGNTIYF
TGTGCCAGCAGCTTAGTCCCCATCTCTGGAAACACCATATATTTT
>.|TRBD2|TRBV11-2|TRBJ2-1
CASSFAGVSSYNEQFF
TGTGCCAGCAGCTTCGCGGGGGTTAGCTCCTACAATGAGCAGTTCTTC
>.|.|TRBV7-3|TRBJ1-1
CASSSYGNTEAFF
TGTGCCAGCAGCTCATATGGGAACACTGAAGCTTTCTTT
>.|.|TRBV19|TRBJ1-5
CASSIGGGGTSDQPQHF
TGTGCCAGTAGTATAGGGGGGGGAGGGACAAGCGATCAGCCCCAGCATTTT
>.|.|TRBV5-4|TRBJ1-2
CASSSGGPDGYTF
TGTGCCAGCAGCTCGGGGGGTCCCGATGGCTACACCTTC
>once|.|TRBV5-8|TRBJ1-1
CASSTPREWPVEAFF
TGTGCCAGCAGCACACCCAGGGAATGGCCAGTTGAAGCTTTCTTT
>few|.|TRBV4-1|TRBJ1-1
CASSQDPLNTEAFF
TGCGCCAGCAGCCAAGATCCCTTGAACACTGAAGCTTTCTTT
>.|TRBD1|TRBV9|TRBJ2-7
CASSDRPGQGATYEQYF
TGTGCCAGCAGCGACCGCCCGGGACAGGGGGCGACATACGAGCAGTACTTC
>once|.|TRBV10-3|TRBJ2-1
CAISGFLTPNNEQFF
TGTGCCATCAGTGGTTTTCTTACCCCGAACAATGAGCAGTTCTTC
>.|.|TRBV14|TRBJ2-7
CASSQESYEQYF
TGTGCCAGCAGCCAAGAATCCTACGAGCAGTACTTC
>.|.|TRBV27|TRBJ2-7
CASSPVTSFYEQYF
TGTGCCAGCAGTCCCGTGACAAGTTTCTACGAGCAGTACTTC
>.|.|TRBV21-1|TRBJ2-1
CASSSQRGNYNEQFF
TGTGCCAGCAGCTCCCAGCGGGGGAACTACAATGAGCAGTTCTTC
>.|.|TRBV6-5|TRBJ1-5
CASTGLYSNQPQHF
TGTGCCAGCACAGGGCTATATAGCAATCAGCCCCAGCATTTT
>.|.|TRBV19|TRBJ2-5
CASGNQETQYF
TGTGCCAGTGGGAATCAAGAGACCCAGTACTTC
>.|.|TRBV6-1|TRBJ1-2
CASSYWAGYTF
TGTGCCAGCAGTTATTGGGCTGGCTACACCTTC
>once|.|TRBV21-1|TRBJ2-7
CASTPPGGRTYEQYF
TGTGCCAGCACCCCCCCGGGAGGTCGTACCTACGAGCAGTACTTC
>.|.|TRBV7-9|TRBJ2-5
CASSLFPSQTQYF
TGTGCCAGCAGCTTATTTCCGAGCCAGACCCAGTACTTC
>once|TRBD1|TRBV5-6|TRBJ1-2
CASSPITGVHQYGYTF
TGTGCCAGCAGCCCTATCACAGGGGTACACCAATATGGCTACACCTTC
>.|.|TRBV30|TRBJ2-1
CAWAESSYNEQFF
TGTGCCTGGGCCGAAAGCTCCTACAATGAGCAGTTCTTC
>.|.|TRBV27|TRBJ2-3
CASSLYSVPDTQYF
TGTGCCAGCAGTTTATATTCAGTCCCAGATACGCAGTATTTT
>.|.|TRBV15|TRBJ1-5
CATSRDDQPQHF
TGTGCCACCAGCAGAGACGATCAGCCCCAGCATTTT
>.|TRBD2|TRBV6-1|TRBJ2-3
CASLLAGTDTQYF
TGTGCCTCCTTACTAGCGGGGACAGATACGCAGTATTTT
>.|TRBD2|TRBV9|TRBJ2-2
CASSSPRRVAGDTGELFF
TGTGCCAGCAGCTCCCCTAGGAGGGTAGCGGGAGACACCGGGGAGCTGTTTTTT
>.|.|TRBV30|TRBJ1-1
CAWSPWDTEAFF
TGTGCCTGGAGCCCGTGGGACACTGAAGCTTTCTTT
>.|.|TRBV19|TRBJ2-3
CASTPRRGATDTQYF
TGTGCCAGTACCCCACGTCGGGGGGCCACAGATACGCAGTATTTT
>.|.|TRBV27|TRBJ2-7
CASSPWGVSYEQYF
TGTGCCAGCAGTCCTTGGGGGGTCTCCTACGAGCAGTACTTC
>.|.|TRBV4-1|TRBJ1-1
CASSPRGSNTEAFF
TGCGCCAGCAGCCCCCGGGGGAGTAACACTGAAGCTTTCTTT
>.|.|TRBV6-1|TRBJ2-7
CASSEGLGTSYEQYF
TGTGCCAGCAGTGAAGGTCTAGGCACCTCCTACGAGCAGTACTTC
>.|TRBD1|TRBV5-4|TRBJ1-2
CASSLDRGNYGYTF
TGTGCCAGCAGCTTGGACAGGGGGAACTATGGCTACACCTTC
>once|TRBD1|TRBV19|TRBJ1-5
CASSKGQGVSNQPQHF
TGTGCCAGTAGTAAGGGACAGGGGGTTAGCAATCAGCCCCAGCATTTT
>.|TRBD2|TRBV28|TRBJ2-5
CASSSRGGRGETQYF
TGTGCCAGCAGTTCACGGGGAGGGAGGGGAGAGACCCAGTACTTC
>.|TRBD2|TRBV9|TRBJ2-7
CASSVGGLAGLNEQYF
TGTGCCAGCAGCGTAGGGGGACTAGCGGGACTCAACGAGCAGTACTTC
>.|TRBD1|TRBV6-1|TRBJ2-5
CASSLGTGATETQYF
TGTGCCAGCAGCCTAGGGACAGGGGCTACGGAGACCCAGTACTTC
>.|.|TRBV27|TRBJ2-7
CASSEAGGNTYEQYF
TGTGCCAGCAGTGAAGCAGGCGGGAACACCTACGAGCAGTACTTC
>.|.|TRBV19|TRBJ2-2
CASSIYGGTTNTGELFF
TGTGCCAGTAGTATATATGGGGGCACCACGAACACCGGGGAGCTGTTTTTT
>.|.|TRBV30|TRBJ2-2
CAWATGTGELFF
TGTGCCTGGGCTACGGGGACCGGGGAGCTGTTTTTT
>.|.|TRBV27|TRBJ2-7
CASSNPSINQNYEQYF
TGTGCCAGCAGCAACCCTAGTATAAACCAAAACTACGAGCAGTACTTC
>.|.|TRBV4-1|TRBJ2-7
CASSTGTVADEQYF
TGCGCCAGCAGCACAGGGACCGTTGCCGACGAGCAGTACTTC
>.|.|TRBV19|TRBJ2-5
CASREGSPETQYF
TGTGCCAGTAGGGAAGGGTCACCGGAGACCCAGTACTTC
>once|.|TRBV4-1|TRBJ2-7
CASSQDQQGYYEQYF
TGCGCCAGCAGCCAAGATCAACAGGGCTACTACGAGCAGTACTTC
>.|TRBD1|TRBV27|TRBJ2-7
CASSTPGQGNYEQYF
TGTGCCAGCAGTACCCCGGGACAGGGGAACTACGAGCAGTACTTC
>few|.|TRBV30|TRBJ1-2
CAWSEGLGYTF
TGTGCCTGGAGTGAGGGGTTAGGCTACACCTTC
>.|TRBD1|TRBV15|TRBJ2-7
CATSRVRDRESYEQYF
TGTGCCACCAGCAGAGTCCGGGACAGGGAATCCTACGAGCAGTACTTC
>.|.|TRBV27|TRBJ2-2
CASSPPNTYTGELFF
TGTGCCAGCAGTCCCCCAAACACTTACACCGGGGAGCTGTTTTTT
>.|TRBD2|TRBV4-1|TRBJ2-7
CASSQGLAVGEQYF
TGCGCCAGCAGCCAAGGACTAGCGGTAGGGGAGCAGTACTTC